These 6 T cell receptor beta chains share one sample of origin, sequenced in a study of technical replicates of blood from several donors (dated by TCRdb to about 2017). Libraries were constructed by the immunoSEQ multiplex PCR assay. TCRdb holds this immuneACCESS table with in-frame rearrangements only. Some clones are missing; in checked studies, unresolved V genes explain under half, and the rest has no known cause. The sample records tens of thousands of clones, about 95% of which are singletons. The ten biggest clones cover about 3% of the sample. The sequenced sample was PBMCs. The source of these receptors is a human donor in good health. Some clones in this sample may be carry-over from other donors' samples.

This sequence joins TRBV4-1 and TRBJ2-3; 7 bases agree with TRBD2. CDR1 MGHRA and CDR2 YSYEKL come from the germline V gene. Trimming took 0 bases from V and 2 from J; bases not matched to a gene: 2. The CDR3 length is 15 residues. The CDR3 reads CASSQESGNTDTQYF. CDR3 bases: TGCGCCAGCAGCCAAGAAAGCGGGAACACAGATACGCAGTATTTT.

The chain links TRBV6-5 to TRBJ2-5, with TRBD2 identical over 14 bases. CDR3 size: 15 residues. V lost 7 bases to trimming and J lost 5 bases; unmatched junction nucleotides: 6. CDR1 MNHEY and CDR2 SVGAGI come from the germline V gene. CDR3 region: CASKGLAGGHETQYF. The DNA of the CDR3 is TGTGCCAGCAAAGGACTAGCGGGAGGTCACGAGACCCAGTACTTC.

The V and J genes are TRBV28 and TRBJ1-1; 10 positions match TRBD1. The CDR3 sequence is 15 residues long. V gave up 5 bases and J gave up 2 bases; unmatched junction bases: 5. Germline lookup yields CDR1 MDHEN and CDR2 SYDVKM. CDR3 bases: TGTGCCAGCAGTACCTGGACAGGGGGAAACACTGAAGCTTTCTTT. Encoded protein: CASSTWTGGNTEAFF.

This clone has only one observation. V usage is TRBV4-1 and J usage is TRBJ2-1, with TRBD2 matching 7 bases. CDR1 and CDR2 (germline): MGHRA, YSYEKL. Losses at the gene ends were 1 base for V and 0 bases for J; bases not matched to a gene: 6. There are 17 residues in the CDR3. CDR3 sequence: CASSQVVGGSSYNEQFF. CDR3 bases: TGCGCCAGCAGCCAAGTGGTCGGGGGGAGCTCCTACAATGAGCAGTTCTTC.

The chain uses TRBV14 and TRBJ1-1; the D gene is possibly TRBD1 (5 bases). This CDR3 has 14 residues. Between the trimmed V and J ends, which lost 6 bases and 2 bases, there was a span of 13 bases. CDR1 is SGHDN, CDR2 FVKESK, per germline. The DNA for the CDR3 is TGTGCCAGCAGACCTGACAGTTTTAACACTGAAGCTTTCTTT. Protein product: CASRPDSFNTEAFF.

The chain couples TRBV7-3 to TRBJ1-1; 7 positions agree with TRBD1. This CDR3 has 14 residues. Germline CDR1 SGHTA, CDR2 FQGTGA. Trimming removed 7 bases from V and 1 base from J; junction bases left unmatched: 6. DNA of the CDR3: TGTGCCAGCACCGCCGGGACAGAGAACACTGAAGCTTTCTTT. It encodes CASTAGTENTEAFF.